Following are 13 T cell receptor beta chains from one sample sequenced in a study of regulatory T cells in long-lasting Graves disease. Assembly of TCR beta libraries relied on iRepertoire HTBI primers together with Arm-PCR of CDR3 regions. TCRdb independently ran MiXCR on the multiplex PCR reads; one entry per CDR3 protein. The sample consists of 400,000 to 650,000 distinct CDR3 sequences, 15% to 20% of them appearing once. The time point: newly diagnosed GD, antithyroid drugs for less than 3 months. Isolated PBMC RNA provided the starting material for the TCR library. These same records also appear under a second study, on T cells in Graves' hyperthyroidism and ophthalmopathy.

Source: peripheral blood mononuclear cells (PBMCs), taken at new diagnosis, from a patient treated with antithyroid drugs. All receptors come from a woman aged 35-60 years with Graves disease.

This clonotype has just one count. A much larger clone differs from this one at a single base, so this may be a read error. This chain joins TRBV28 and TRBJ2-1; no clear D. Germline lookup yields CDR1 MDHEN and CDR2 SYDVKM. Trimming stripped 5 bases from V and 3 bases from J, with 14 bases between. CDR3 length: 15 amino acids. The CDR3 DNA is TGTGCCAGCAGTCCTTCTCTGAGCTACTACAATGAGCAGTTCTTC. Its translation is CASSPSLSYYNEQFF.

The table lists this clonotype with a few counts. The chain combines TRBV9 with TRBJ2-1; D remains unclear. The CDR3 loop spans 14 amino acids. V was trimmed by 0 bases and J by 7 bases, leaving 11 bases between them. Germline V gene data show CDR1 as SGDLS and CDR2 as YYNGEE. The CDR3 protein is CASSVGPGPNEQFF. CDR3 bases: TGTGCCAGCAGCGTAGGCCCAGGCCCGAATGAGCAGTTCTTC.

In this sample, this clonotype turned up a few times. V is TRBV19 and J is TRBJ2-1; tentative D call: TRBD2 (7 bases). This CDR3 region has 16 residues. The germline V and J ends were trimmed by 3 bases and 0 bases, with 12 bases remaining between them. CDR1 and CDR2 from the germline V gene are LNHDA and SQIVND (reference sequence). CDR3 nucleotide sequence: TGTGCCAGTAGTATTGGGGGGGCGGGCTCCTACAATGAGCAGTTCTTC. Protein product: CASSIGGAGSYNEQFF.

This clonotype was detected many times. The chain joins TRBV10-2 to TRBJ1-2; D not certain. V lost 10 bases to trimming and J lost 6 bases, with 9 bases between them. Per germline, CDR1 WSHSY and CDR2 SAAADI. This CDR3 is 10 amino acids long. CDR3 DNA sequence: TGCGCCACTTACAGAGATGGCTACACCTTC. Its protein product is CATYRDGYTF.

The genes are TRBV12-3 or TRBV12-4 and TRBJ2-1; D is possibly TRBD2 (7 bases). The CDR3 extends over 15 amino acids. V was shortened by 6 bases and J by 5 bases, with 17 bases between the two germline ends. CDR3 amino acids: CASRGFLGGHNEQFF. The CDR3 coding sequence is TGTGCCAGCAGGGGTTTTTTGGGGGGGCACAATGAGCAGTTCTTC.

This clonotype was counted ten times or more. This chain joins TRBV7-8 and TRBJ1-4; 8 nucleotides match TRBD1. The germline CDR1 and CDR2 sequences are SGHVS and FQNEAQ. Trimming cost V 5 bases and J 2 bases; bases outside gene matches: 7. The CDR3 length is 16 residues. The CDR3, as DNA: TGTGCCAGCAGCCCCACCAGACAGGGGACTAATGAAAAACTGTTTTTT. Its protein product is CASSPTRQGTNEKLFF.

Many counts were recorded for this clonotype. V and J are TRBV3-1 and TRBJ1-1; D may be TRBD1 (5 bases). The CDR3 covers 17 residues. V was trimmed by 0 bases and J by 2 bases, leaving 16 bases between them. Per the germline V gene, CDR1 is LGHDT and CDR2 is YNNKEL (reference sequence). CDR3: CASSQDLLGRINTEAFF. CDR3 in DNA: TGTGCCAGCAGCCAAGATCTCTTGGGACGAATTAACACTGAAGCTTTCTTT. The full variable domain, its missing parts supplied by reference TRBV3-1 and TRBJ1-1, is DTAVSQTPKYLVTQMGNDKSIKCEQNLGHDTMYWYKQDSKKFLKIMFSYNNKELIINETVPNRFSPKSPDKAHLNLHINSLELGDSAVYFCASSQDLLGRINTEAFFGQGTRLTVV.

This clonotype was seen many times. The chain is built from TRBV18 and TRBJ1-1; possibly TRBD1 for D (6 bases). Germline values: CDR1 KGHSH, CDR2 LQKENI. This CDR3 has 13 amino acids. V lost 2 bases and J 11 bases, leaving 15 bases between the germline ends. CDR3 in DNA: TGTGCCAGCTCACCAGACAGGTCGACAGGCGCTTTCTTT. Translated, it gives CASSPDRSTGAFF.

About this clonotype: It may be a read error: a sequence one base away is much more abundant. The chain employs TRBV12-3 or TRBV12-4 and TRBJ1-2, with a tentative D call TRBD1 (5 bases). The CDR3 is made up of 16 amino acids. Trimming shortened V by 8 bases and J by 4 bases, and 23 bases separated the two germline ends. The CDR3 loop is CASGPEGHAGSYGYTF. In DNA, the CDR3 is TGTGCCAGCGGCCCTGAAGGACATGCCGGTAGCTATGGCTACACCTTC.

This clonotype was recorded a few times. This rearrangement joins TRBV11-2 to TRBJ2-1; TRBD1 matches 9 bases. The CDR3 is 15 amino acids. Germline CDR1 is SGHAT and CDR2 is FQNNGV. The V segment lost 5 bases and the J segment 4 bases; nucleotides outside the gene matches: 6. CDR3 nucleotides: TGTGCCAGCAGCAGCGGCGGGACAGGGTACAATGAGCAGTTCTTC. It translates to CASSSGGTGYNEQFF.

The sample holds a few counts of this clonotype. The rearrangement links TRBV7-3 to TRBJ2-2, with 7 bases aligning to TRBD1. CDR1 and CDR2 (germline): SGHTA, FQGTGA. V was clipped by 5 bases and J by 3 bases; unmatched bases: 6. The CDR3 runs to 15 residues. The CDR3 bases are TGTGCCAGCAGCCGTCGACAGGGAGACACCGGGGAGCTGTTTTTT. Its translation is CASSRRQGDTGELFF.

This clonotype was observed at least ten times. This chain joins TRBV2 and TRBJ2-5, with TRBD2 as a possible D gene (6 bases). Germline loops: CDR1 SNHLY, CDR2 FYNNEI. CDR3 size: 14 residues. V lost 4 bases, J lost 3 bases, and 12 bases lay in between. The DNA for the CDR3 is TGTGCCAGCAGTGGGGACTCACTAGAAGAGACCCAGTACTTC. This sequence encodes CASSGDSLEETQYF.

This clonotype has just a few counts. V is TRBV30 and J is TRBJ1-5; D is perhaps TRBD1 (5 bases). The CDR3 has 14 residues. Germline V gives CDR1 GTSNPN, CDR2 SVGIG (reference sequence). V lost 0 bases and J 5 bases, leaving 11 bases between the germline ends. DNA for the CDR3: TGTGCCTGGAGTGTACCAGGGCCCTATCAGCCCCAGCATTTT. Translation: CAWSVPGPYQPQHF.